This T cell receptor (beta chain) was captured by sequencing in a study of blood T cell repertoires in COVID-19 (dated by TCRdb to 2020 to 2022). Regarding the research as a whole: Collaborator samples came from the United States, Italy and Spain and covered acute and convalescent phases of COVID-19. The prospective study material was composed of cDNA or gDNA derived from T cells, B-cell-depleted T cells, or PBMCs. Deeply sampled blood TCRbeta repertoires from subjects exposed to, actively infected with, or recovered from COVID-19 were included in the dataset. The repertoires were released in a freely available public database intended as a resource for research on the immune response to SARS-CoV-2. Samples came from the ongoing ImmuneRACE study (first 160 participants) plus 1,254 subjects from 6 global collaborators. A de-identified subject ID, COVID-19 status, age in years and sex were almost always included in the sample metadata. HLA class I and class II types, where available, came from metadata supplied by the sample provider rather than from assay-based typing.

The collaborating institutions used their own protocols to collect whole blood in K2EDTA tubes. For TCRbeta analysis, collaborators shipped samples in one of three forms: frozen whole blood, isolated PBMCs, or DNA extracted from either of those sample types. TCRbeta CDR3 regions were amplified from genomic DNA using the immunoSEQ Assay, a bias-controlled multiplex PCR. In the authors' own workflow: The number of nucleated cells in each sample was estimated by amplification of reference gene primers within the assay. To quantify the absolute abundance of each unique TCRbeta CDR3 rearrangement, sequence reads were collapsed and filtered. For each sample, productive Simpson clonality was calculated as the square root of Simpson's diversity index over productive rearrangements. Held by TCRdb, this immuneACCESS table contains in-frame sequences only and omits some clones. Under half of the omission traces to an unresolved V gene where checked; the cause of the rest is unknown. V, J and clone size are those of that table, while D and trimming were read from the DNA. For this sample the table gives under 35,000 clones, of which approximately 83% were detected only once. The top ten clones comprise around 17% of the sample.

As concerns this clone: Its binding antigen is unknown. Qualities for individual bases were not recorded, and no much larger clone is one base off.

From the cysteine through the phenylalanine, the CDR3 covers 16 amino acids. CDR3 DNA is the only sequence kept; it has 48 bases, read in frame from the first base. V and J are truncated by 2 bases and 4 bases respectively, leaving an intervening sequence of 17 bases. The germline V gene yields SGHRS for CDR1 and YFSETQ for CDR2. The paper as a whole reports these results and caveats: Clinical and demographic metadata were provided uncurated, with the amount varying by source and participant.

The TCR was taken from an older woman with active COVID-19. This chain joins TRBV5-1 to TRBJ2-3; TRBD1 is a weak D gene call, 5 bases matching. The sequencing sample was made of peripheral blood. For the CDR3, the sequence is CASSFDSILGSDTQYF. Here is the DNA: TGCGCCAGCAGCTTTGACAGTATCCTAGGGTCAGATACGCAGTATTTT.